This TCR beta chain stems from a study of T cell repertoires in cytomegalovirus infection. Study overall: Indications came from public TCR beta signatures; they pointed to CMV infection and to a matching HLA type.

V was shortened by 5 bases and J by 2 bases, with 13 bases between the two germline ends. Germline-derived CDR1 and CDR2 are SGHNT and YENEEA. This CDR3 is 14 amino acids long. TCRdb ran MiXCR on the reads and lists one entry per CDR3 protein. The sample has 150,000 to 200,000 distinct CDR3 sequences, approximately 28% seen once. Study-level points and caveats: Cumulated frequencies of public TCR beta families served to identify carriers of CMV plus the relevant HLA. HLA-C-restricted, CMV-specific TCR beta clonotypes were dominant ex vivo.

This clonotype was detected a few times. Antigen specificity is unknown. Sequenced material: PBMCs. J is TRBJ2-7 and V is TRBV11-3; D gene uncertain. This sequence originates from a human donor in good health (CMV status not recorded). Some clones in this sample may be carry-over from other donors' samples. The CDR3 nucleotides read TGTGCCAGCAGCCCGCGGAACGAAGCCTACGAGCAGTACTTC. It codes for CASSPRNEAYEQYF.